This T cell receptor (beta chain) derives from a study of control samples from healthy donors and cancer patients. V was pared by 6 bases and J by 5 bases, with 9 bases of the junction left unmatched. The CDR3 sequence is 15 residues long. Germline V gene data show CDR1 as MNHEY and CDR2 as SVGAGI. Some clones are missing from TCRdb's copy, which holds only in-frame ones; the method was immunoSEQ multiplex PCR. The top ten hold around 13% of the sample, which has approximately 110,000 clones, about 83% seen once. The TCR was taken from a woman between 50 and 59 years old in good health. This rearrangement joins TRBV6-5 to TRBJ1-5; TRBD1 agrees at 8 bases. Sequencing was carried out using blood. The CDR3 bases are TGTGCCAGCAGATTAGACAGGGGAAACGATCAGCCCCAGCATTTT. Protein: CASRLDRGNDQPQHF.